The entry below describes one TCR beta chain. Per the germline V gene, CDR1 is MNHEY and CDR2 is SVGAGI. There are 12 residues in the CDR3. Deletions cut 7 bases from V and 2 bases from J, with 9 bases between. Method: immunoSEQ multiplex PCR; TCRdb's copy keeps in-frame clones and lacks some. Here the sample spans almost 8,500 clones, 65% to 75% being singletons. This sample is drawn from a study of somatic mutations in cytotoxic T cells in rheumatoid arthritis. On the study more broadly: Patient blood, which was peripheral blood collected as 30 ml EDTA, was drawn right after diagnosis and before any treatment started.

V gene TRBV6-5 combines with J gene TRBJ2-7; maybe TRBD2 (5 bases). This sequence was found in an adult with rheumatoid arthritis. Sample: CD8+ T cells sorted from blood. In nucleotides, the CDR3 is TGTGCCAGCATGAGCGGTCCCTACGAGCAGTACTTC. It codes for CASMSGPYEQYF.